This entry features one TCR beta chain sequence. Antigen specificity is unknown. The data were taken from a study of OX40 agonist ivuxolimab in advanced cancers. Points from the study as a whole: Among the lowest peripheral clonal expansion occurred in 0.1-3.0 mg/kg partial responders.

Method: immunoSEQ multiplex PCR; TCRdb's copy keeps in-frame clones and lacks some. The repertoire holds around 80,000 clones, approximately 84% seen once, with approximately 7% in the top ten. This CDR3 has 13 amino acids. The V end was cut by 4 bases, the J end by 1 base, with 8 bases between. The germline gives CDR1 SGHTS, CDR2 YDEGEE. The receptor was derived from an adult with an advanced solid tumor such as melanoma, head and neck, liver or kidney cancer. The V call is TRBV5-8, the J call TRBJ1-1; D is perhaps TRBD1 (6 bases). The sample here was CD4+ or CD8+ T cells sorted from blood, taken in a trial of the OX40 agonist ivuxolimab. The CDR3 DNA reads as TGTGCCAGCAGCGAGACAGGGAACACTGAAGCTTTCTTT. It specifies CASSETGNTEAFF.